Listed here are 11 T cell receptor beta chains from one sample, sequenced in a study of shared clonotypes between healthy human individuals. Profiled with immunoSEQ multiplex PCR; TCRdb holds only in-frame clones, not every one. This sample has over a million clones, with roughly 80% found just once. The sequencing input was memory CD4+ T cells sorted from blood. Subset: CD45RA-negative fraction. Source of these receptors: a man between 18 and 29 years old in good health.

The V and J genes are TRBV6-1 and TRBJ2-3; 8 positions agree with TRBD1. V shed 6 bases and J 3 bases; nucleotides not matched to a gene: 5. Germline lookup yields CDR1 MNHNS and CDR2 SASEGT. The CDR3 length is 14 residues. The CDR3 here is CASSAGGRTDTQYF. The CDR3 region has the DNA TGTGCCAGCAGCGCAGGGGGCAGGACAGATACGCAGTATTTT.

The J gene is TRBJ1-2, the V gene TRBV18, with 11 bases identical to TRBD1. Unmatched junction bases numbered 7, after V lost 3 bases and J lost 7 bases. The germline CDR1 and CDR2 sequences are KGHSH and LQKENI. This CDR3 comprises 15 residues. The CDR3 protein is CASSPSGQGARGYTF. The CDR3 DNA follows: TGTGCCAGCTCACCGTCCGGACAGGGGGCGCGTGGCTACACCTTC.

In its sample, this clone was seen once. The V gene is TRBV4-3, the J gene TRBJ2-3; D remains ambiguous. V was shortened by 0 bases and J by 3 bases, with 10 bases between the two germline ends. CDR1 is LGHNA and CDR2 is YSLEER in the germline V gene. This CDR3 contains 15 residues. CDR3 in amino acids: CASSQDLEVTDTQYF. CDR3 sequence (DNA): TGCGCCAGCAGCCAAGACCTAGAAGTTACAGATACGCAGTATTTT.

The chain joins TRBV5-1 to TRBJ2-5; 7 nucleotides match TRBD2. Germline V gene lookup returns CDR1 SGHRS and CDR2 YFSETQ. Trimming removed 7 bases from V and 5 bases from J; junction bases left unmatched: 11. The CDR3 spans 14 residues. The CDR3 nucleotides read TGCGCCAGCGCCCCGGGACTACGAGACGAGACCCAGTACTTC. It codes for CASAPGLRDETQYF. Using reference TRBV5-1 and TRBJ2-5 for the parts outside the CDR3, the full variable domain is KAGVTQTPRYLIKTRGQQVTLSCSPISGHRSVSWYQQTPGQGLQFLFEYFSETQRNKGNFPGRFSGRQFSNSRSEMNVSTLELGDSALYLCASAPGLRDETQYFGPGTRLLVL.

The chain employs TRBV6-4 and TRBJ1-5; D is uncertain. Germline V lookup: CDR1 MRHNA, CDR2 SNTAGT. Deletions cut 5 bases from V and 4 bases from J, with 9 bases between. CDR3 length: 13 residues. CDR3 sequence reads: CASSKEQNQPQHF. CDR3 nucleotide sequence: TGTGCCAGCAGTAAAGAGCAGAATCAGCCCCAGCATTTT.

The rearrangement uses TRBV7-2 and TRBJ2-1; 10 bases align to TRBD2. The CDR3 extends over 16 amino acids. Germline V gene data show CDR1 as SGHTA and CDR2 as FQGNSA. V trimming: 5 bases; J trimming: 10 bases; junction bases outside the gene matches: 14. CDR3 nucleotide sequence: TGTGCCAGCAGCCCTCAACTAGCGGGGTCCCAGGGGGAGCAGTTCTTC. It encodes CASSPQLAGSQGEQFF.

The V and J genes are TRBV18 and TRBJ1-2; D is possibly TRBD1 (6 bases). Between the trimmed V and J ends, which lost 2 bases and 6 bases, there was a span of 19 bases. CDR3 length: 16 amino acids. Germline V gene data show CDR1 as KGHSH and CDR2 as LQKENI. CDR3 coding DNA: TGTGCCAGCTCACCAGACCTGACAGGACCGGTAGATGGCTACACCTTC. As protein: CASSPDLTGPVDGYTF.

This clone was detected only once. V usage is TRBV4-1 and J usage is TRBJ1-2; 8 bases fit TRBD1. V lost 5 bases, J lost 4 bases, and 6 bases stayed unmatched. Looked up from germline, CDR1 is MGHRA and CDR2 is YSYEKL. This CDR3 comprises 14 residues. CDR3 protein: CASSTGGLGYGYTF. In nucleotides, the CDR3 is TGCGCCAGCAGCACAGGGGGTTTAGGCTATGGCTACACCTTC.

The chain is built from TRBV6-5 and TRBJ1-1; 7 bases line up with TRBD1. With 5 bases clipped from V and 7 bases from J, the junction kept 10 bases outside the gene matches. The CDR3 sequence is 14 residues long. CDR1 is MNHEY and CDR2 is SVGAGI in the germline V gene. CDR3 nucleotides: TGTGCCAGCAGTCGACAGGGTTGGGGAAGTGAAGCTTTCTTT. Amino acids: CASSRQGWGSEAFF.

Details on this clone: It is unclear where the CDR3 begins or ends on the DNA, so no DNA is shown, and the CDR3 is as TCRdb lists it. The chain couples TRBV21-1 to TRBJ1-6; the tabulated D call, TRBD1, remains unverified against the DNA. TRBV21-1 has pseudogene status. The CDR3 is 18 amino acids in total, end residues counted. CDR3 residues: CASSKWGTGAVWRSPLHF.

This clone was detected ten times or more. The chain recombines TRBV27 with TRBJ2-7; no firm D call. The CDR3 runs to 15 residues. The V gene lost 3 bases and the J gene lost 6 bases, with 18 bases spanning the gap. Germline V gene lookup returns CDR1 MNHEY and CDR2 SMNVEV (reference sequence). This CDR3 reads CASSFGPPIMGEQYF. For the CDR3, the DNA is TGTGCCAGCAGTTTCGGCCCCCCTATAATGGGCGAGCAGTACTTC.